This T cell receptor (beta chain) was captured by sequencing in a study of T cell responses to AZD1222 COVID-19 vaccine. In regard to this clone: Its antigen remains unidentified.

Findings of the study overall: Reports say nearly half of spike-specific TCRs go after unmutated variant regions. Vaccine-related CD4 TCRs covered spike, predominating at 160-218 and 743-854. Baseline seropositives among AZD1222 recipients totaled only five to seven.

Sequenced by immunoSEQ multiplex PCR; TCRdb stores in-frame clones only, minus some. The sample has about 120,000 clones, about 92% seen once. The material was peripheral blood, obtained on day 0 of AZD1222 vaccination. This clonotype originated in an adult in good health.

The CDR3 sequence is CASNFGGGGNTIYF. The CDR3 DNA reads as TGTGCCAGCAACTTCGGGGGAGGAGGAAACACCATATATTTT. This chain uses TRBV7-9 with TRBJ1-3, with D perhaps matching TRBD1 (5 bases). Looked up from germline, CDR1 is SEHNR and CDR2 is FQNEAQ (reference sequence). The CDR3 sequence is 14 residues long. V was cut by 7 bases and J by 4 bases, with 14 bases left in between.